The source of this T cell receptor beta chain is a study of CD8 T cells in ankylosing spondylitis. Germline values: CDR1 SGDLS, CDR2 YYNGEE. The CDR3 sequence is 13 residues long. V shed 4 bases and J shed 1 base, with 8 bases lying between them. This clonotype is classed as medium-sized. TCRdb re-analysed the 5' RACE reads in MiXCR, keeping a single row per CDR3 protein. This table has under 7,500 distinct CDR3 sequences, about 2.1% appearing once. The material sequenced was blood, either unsorted or a sorted T cell fraction (not recorded which). This clonotype was obtained from a male donor with ankylosing spondylitis or in good health (not recorded which). V and J are TRBV9 and TRBJ1-1; maybe TRBD1 (6 bases). The CDR3, as DNA: TGTGCCAGCAGCCGGGGGGCGAACACTGAAGCTTTCTTT. Amino acid sequence: CASSRGANTEAFF.